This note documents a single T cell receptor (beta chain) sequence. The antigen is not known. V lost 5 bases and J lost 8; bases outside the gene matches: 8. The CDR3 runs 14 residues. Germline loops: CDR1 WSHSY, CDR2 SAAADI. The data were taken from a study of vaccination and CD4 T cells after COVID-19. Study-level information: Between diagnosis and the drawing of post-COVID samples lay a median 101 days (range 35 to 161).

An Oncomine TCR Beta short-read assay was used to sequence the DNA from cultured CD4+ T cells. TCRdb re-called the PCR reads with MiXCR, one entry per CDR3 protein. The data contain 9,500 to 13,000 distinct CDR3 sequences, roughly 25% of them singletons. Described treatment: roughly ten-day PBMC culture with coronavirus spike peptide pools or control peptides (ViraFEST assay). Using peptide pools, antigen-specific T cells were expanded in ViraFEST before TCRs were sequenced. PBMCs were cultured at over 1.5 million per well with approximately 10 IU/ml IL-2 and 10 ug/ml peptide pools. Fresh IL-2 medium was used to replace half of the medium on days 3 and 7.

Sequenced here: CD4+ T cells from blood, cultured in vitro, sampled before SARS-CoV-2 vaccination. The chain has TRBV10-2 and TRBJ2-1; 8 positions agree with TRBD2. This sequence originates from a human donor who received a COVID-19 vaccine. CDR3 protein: CASSTPREGHEQFF. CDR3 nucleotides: TGCGCCAGCAGTACCCCCCGGGAGGGGCATGAGCAGTTCTTC.